These T cell receptor beta chains were read from a single sample in a study of shared clonotypes between healthy human individuals. Sequenced by immunoSEQ multiplex PCR; TCRdb stores in-frame clones only, minus some. The table records fewer than 3 million clones, 85% to 95% of them present only once. Material for sequencing was naive CD4+ T cells from PBMCs. The receptor set was obtained from a man aged 18-30 years in good health. Some clones in this sample may be carry-over from other donors' samples. The CDR3 runs from the conserved cysteine through the conserved F or W. Each record gives: D gene, V gene, clone size, J gene, CDR3 DNA, CDR3 protein. The D gene is left open where the match is weak. The size of a clone is reported for some rows only, either as once, few or many, or as a class for expanded clones.

>.|TRBV7-6|.|TRBJ2-7
TGTGCCAGCAGCCCCCTGAGGGGGAACGTCGAGCAGTACTTC
CASSPLRGNVEQYF
>TRBD1|TRBV7-2|.|TRBJ2-7
TGTGCCAGCAGCTCGGACAGGGTTGGGGAGCAGTACTTC
CASSSDRVGEQYF
>TRBD1|TRBV28|once|TRBJ1-5
TGTGCCAGCAGTTATGACAGGGGGAATCAGCCCCAGCATTTT
CASSYDRGNQPQHF
>.|TRBV19|few|TRBJ1-2
TGTGCCAGTAGACTAGGGGGGAGCTATGGCTACACCTTC
CASRLGGSYGYTF
>.|TRBV18|.|TRBJ2-2
TGTGCCAGCTCACCCGGCGTTGGGAACACCGGGGAGCTGTTTTTT
CASSPGVGNTGELFF
>TRBD1|TRBV2|.|TRBJ1-1
TGTGCCAGCAGTGAACTGCTCGACAGGGATCGGGTGAACACTGAAGCTTTCTTT
CASSELLDRDRVNTEAFF
>.|TRBV21-1|once|TRBJ2-2
TGTGCCAGCAGCAAAGTGGGCCGTCTTCGGGGGTCCCCCCTAGCCGGGGAGCTGTTTTTT
CASSKVGRLRGSPLAGELFF
>TRBD1|TRBV28|.|TRBJ2-7
TGTGCCAGTCAAATCCCCAGGGGGCGAGGCTCCTACGAGCAGTACTTC
CASQIPRGRGSYEQYF
>.|TRBV7-3|.|TRBJ1-1
TGTGCCAGCAGCTCGAAACCGGGGGCGGGCACTGAAGCTTTCTTT
CASSSKPGAGTEAFF
>TRBD1|TRBV28|.|TRBJ1-2
TGTGCCAGCGGCAGGACAGGACAGGTCTCTGGCTACACCTTC
CASGRTGQVSGYTF
>TRBD1|TRBV5-4|.|TRBJ2-3
TGTGCCAGCAGCTCGACAGGGGGGCCCACAGATACGCAGTATTTT
CASSSTGGPTDTQYF
>.|TRBV29-1|.|TRBJ1-1
TGCAGCGTTGTCTCCCTTGCGGACCACACTGAAGCTTTCTTT
CSVVSLADHTEAFF
>.|TRBV11-2|few|TRBJ2-1
TGTGCCAGCAGCGGACGAGTTGAGCAGTTCTTC
CASSGRVEQFF
>.|TRBV5-4|.|TRBJ2-3
TGTGCCAGCAGCTCAAATAGTGGATCCGATACGCAGTATTTT
CASSSNSGSDTQYF
>TRBD1|TRBV28|few|TRBJ1-4
TGTGCCAGCAGACCCGGACAGGGTTGGGAAAAACTGTTTTTT
CASRPGQGWEKLFF
>.|TRBV5-6|.|TRBJ2-2
TGTGCCAGCAGCTCGAGGTTAACGGCCACCGGGGAGCTGTTTTTT
CASSSRLTATGELFF
>.|TRBV5-6|.|TRBJ2-2
TGTGCCAGCAGCTTTGAGGGGCCCCTCACCGGGGAGCTGTTTTTT
CASSFEGPLTGELFF
>TRBD1|TRBV19|few|TRBJ1-5
TGTGCCAGTAGCGCTACAGGGGAAGATAAACAGCCCCAGCATTTT
CASSATGEDKQPQHF
>TRBD2|TRBV7-9|.|TRBJ2-3
TGTGCCAGCAGCTTATACCCACTAGCGGGAGCTTCAGATACGCAGTATTTT
CASSLYPLAGASDTQYF
>.|TRBV7-2|.|TRBJ2-2
TGTGCCAGCAGCCATAGCCGGCCTGGCCGGAACACCGGGGAGCTGTTTTTT
CASSHSRPGRNTGELFF
>.|TRBV11-2|few|TRBJ1-1
TGTGCCAGCAGCTTAGGTCACTTGGGCGTAACTGAAGCTTTCTTT
CASSLGHLGVTEAFF
>.|TRBV27|.|TRBJ1-1
TGTGCCAGCAGTTCACCCCCAGGGATACACACTGAAGCTTTCTTT
CASSSPPGIHTEAFF
>.|TRBV11-2|.|TRBJ1-2
TGTGCCAGCAGCCCTTTAAGTGGGGCGAACTATGGCTACACCTTC
CASSPLSGANYGYTF
>.|TRBV11-2|.|TRBJ2-7
TGTGCCAGCAGCTTAACGGAAGCCTACGAGCAGTACTTC
CASSLTEAYEQYF
>.|TRBV19|.|TRBJ1-5
TGTGCCAGTAGTATCCACAGCGTCAATCAGCCCCAGCATTTT
CASSIHSVNQPQHF
>.|TRBV5-1|.|TRBJ2-1
TGCGCCAGCACCGAGGGCACCTACAATGAGCAGTTCTTC
CASTEGTYNEQFF
>.|TRBV5-1|.|TRBJ2-3
TGCGCCACCCGACTAGGACAGGCGGGCACAGATACGCAGTATTTT
CATRLGQAGTDTQYF
>.|TRBV5-1|.|TRBJ1-5
TGCGCCAGCAGCTTGGCCGGGCAGGGAGGACAGCCCCAGCATTTT
CASSLAGQGGQPQHF
>TRBD2|TRBV7-9|.|TRBJ2-7
TGTGCCAGCAAAGGGACTAGCGGGAGCGAGCAGTACTTC
CASKGTSGSEQYF
>.|TRBV5-4|.|TRBJ1-1
TGTGCCAGCAGCTTGGCCGGCCTAGGTAGCACTGAAGCTTTCTTT
CASSLAGLGSTEAFF
>.|TRBV5-1|.|TRBJ1-2
TGCGCCAGCAGCTTGGACAGCCTGTCACGGGGCTACACCTTC
CASSLDSLSRGYTF
>TRBD2|TRBV10-2|.|TRBJ2-2
TGCGCCAGCAGTGTGCGGGGGGGGAACGGGGAGCTGTTTTTT
CASSVRGGNGELFF
>.|TRBV19|.|TRBJ1-2
TGTGCCAGTGGGGTCGGGGGCTACACCTTC
CASGVGGYTF
>.|TRBV19|.|TRBJ2-7
TGTGCCAGTAGTATAGCTGCGGAATACGAGCAGTACTTC
CASSIAAEYEQYF
>TRBD1|TRBV6-5|.|TRBJ1-4
TGTGCCAGCAGTTACTCCACAGGGGGCGGGGAAAAACTGTTTTTT
CASSYSTGGGEKLFF
>.|TRBV5-1|.|TRBJ2-1
TGCGCCAGCAGCTCGGGGGTGGTAGCGGACAATGAGCAGTTCTTC
CASSSGVVADNEQFF
>TRBD2|TRBV2|.|TRBJ2-5
TGTGCCAGCTCCCCGCTAGCGGGAGCGCGAGTGGTTGGGACCCAGTACTTC
CASSPLAGARVVGTQYF
>.|TRBV5-6|.|TRBJ2-7
TGTGCCAGCAGCTTGCACAACTCCTACGAGCAGTACTTC
CASSLHNSYEQYF
>TRBD1|TRBV5-1|.|TRBJ2-4
TGCGCCAGCAGCTCAGGGGGCATGGCCAAAAACATTCAGTACTTC
CASSSGGMAKNIQYF
>TRBD1|TRBV7-6|.|TRBJ1-4
TGTGCCAGCAGCGAGACAGGGGGTAATGAAAAACTGTTTTTT
CASSETGGNEKLFF
>.|TRBV2|.|TRBJ1-1
TGTGCCAGCACCCCGGTGGTGAACACTGAAGCTTTCTTT
CASTPVVNTEAFF
>TRBD1|TRBV5-1|.|TRBJ1-1
TGCGCCAGCAGCTGGGGGACGACAGGGACCAACACTGAAGCTTTCTTT
CASSWGTTGTNTEAFF
>.|TRBV29-1|.|TRBJ2-5
TGCAGCGTTGGCTTAAACCAAGAGACCCAGTACTTC
CSVGLNQETQYF